A selection of T cell receptor beta chains follows, all from one sample in a study of low-dose radiotherapy and immunotherapy resistance in tumors. TCRdb re-analysed the reads in MiXCR, keeping a single row per CDR3 protein. Among 54,000 or so distinct CDR3 sequences, less than 25% were seen once, and the ten largest hold 5.5% to 6.5%. This specimen was PBMCs, taken before treatment. The receptor set was obtained from a male donor with prostate cancer. Both conserved end residues are part of each CDR3. D genes are given only for firm matches. The size of a clone is reported for some rows only, either as once, few or many, or as a class for expanded clones.

many	TRBV20-1	NA	TRBJ2-7	CSARGLAGTDYYEQYF	TGCAGTGCTAGAGGTCTTGCCGGGACGGATTACTACGAGCAGTACTTC
NA	TRBV5-4	TRBD1	TRBJ1-4	CASSLDARGLQKLFF	TGTGCCAGCAGCTTGGATGCCAGGGGGTTACAAAAACTGTTTTTT
many	TRBV13	TRBD2	TRBJ2-1	CASGAGGLAEQFF	TGTGCCAGCGGGGCGGGAGGGCTGGCTGAGCAGTTCTTC
many	TRBV2	TRBD2	TRBJ2-7	CASRAGGPGEQYF	TGTGCCAGCAGAGCGGGGGGGCCCGGCGAGCAGTACTTC
many	TRBV5-1	TRBD1	TRBJ2-1	CASSRGTGYNEQFF	TGCGCCAGCAGTCGCGGGACAGGGTACAATGAGCAGTTCTTC
NA	TRBV6-1	TRBD1	TRBJ1-1	CASSTDRADTEAFF	TGCGCCAGCAGTACCGACAGGGCTGACACTGAAGCTTTCTTT
many	TRBV7-8	NA	TRBJ2-7	CASSLAVVGVEQYF	TGTGCCAGCAGCTTAGCGGTGGTGGGAGTCGAGCAGTACTTC
many	TRBV6-6	TRBD1	TRBJ2-1	CASRHGTGGFSEQFF	TGTGCCAGCAGACATGGGACAGGGGGCTTCAGTGAGCAGTTCTTC
many	TRBV19	TRBD1	TRBJ1-6	CASSGTGTTSPLHF	TGTGCCAGCAGTGGGACAGGGACTACTTCACCCCTCCACTTT
NA	TRBV27	NA	TRBJ1-1	CASSHAWDTEAFF	TGTGCCAGCAGCCACGCCTGGGACACTGAAGCTTTCTTT
many	TRBV12-3/TRBV12-4	NA	TRBJ1-2	CASRLSGFNYGYTF	TGTGCCAGCAGACTGTCAGGGTTTAACTATGGCTACACCTTC
many	TRBV27	TRBD1	TRBJ2-2	CASSFTQGAGELFF	TGTGCCAGCAGTTTCACCCAGGGGGCCGGGGAGCTGTTTTTT
NA	TRBV28	NA	TRBJ1-2	CASRTGTGGDGYTF	TGTGCCAGCAGAACAGGGACGGGAGGAGATGGCTACACCTTC
many	TRBV2	TRBD2	TRBJ2-2	CASSETSGSSGGELFF	TGTGCCAGCAGTGAAACTAGCGGGAGTTCGGGCGGGGAGCTGTTTTTT
medium-sized	TRBV6-1	TRBD2	TRBJ2-3	CASSRTSGSATDTQYF	TGTGCCAGCAGTCGGACTAGCGGGAGTGCAACAGATACGCAGTATTTT
NA	TRBV2	NA	TRBJ1-1	CASNREGPEAFF	TGTGCCAGCAACAGGGAGGGCCCTGAAGCTTTCTTT
many	TRBV29-1	TRBD1	TRBJ1-2	CSVTTTGINYGYTF	TGCAGCGTTACGACGACAGGGATTAACTATGGCTACACCTTC
many	TRBV3-1	TRBD1	TRBJ2-5	CASSETGTVQETQYF	TGTGCCAGCAGCGAAACCGGGACAGTCCAAGAGACCCAGTACTTC
NA	TRBV27	NA	TRBJ2-2	CASQTANTGELFF	TGTGCCAGCCAAACAGCGAACACCGGGGAGCTGTTTTTT
many	TRBV5-1	NA	TRBJ2-7	CASSLDGQSSYEQYF	TGCGCCAGCAGCTTGGATGGACAGAGCTCCTACGAGCAGTACTTC
NA	TRBV6-6	TRBD2	TRBJ2-7	CASSEATSGTYEQYF	TGTGCCAGCAGTGAAGCGACTAGCGGGACTTACGAGCAGTACTTC
many	TRBV7-6	TRBD2	TRBJ2-5	CASSLGPGTSGGLQETQYF	TGTGCCAGCAGCTTAGGCCCGGGGACTAGCGGGGGGTTACAAGAGACCCAGTACTTC
NA	TRBV5-1	NA	TRBJ2-7	CASSLGTVPYEQYF	TGCGCCAGCAGCTTGGGGACTGTGCCCTACGAGCAGTACTTC
many	TRBV27	TRBD2	TRBJ2-1	CASRDKLAGGKNEQFF	TGTGCCAGCAGGGATAAACTAGCGGGGGGAAAAAATGAGCAGTTCTTC
few	TRBV12-3/TRBV12-4	NA	TRBJ1-2	CASSTTGNYGYTF	TGTGCCAGCAGTACAACAGGGAACTATGGCTACACCTTC
many	TRBV5-1	TRBD2	TRBJ2-3	CASSLGTSGGLTDTQYF	TGCGCCAGCAGCTTGGGGACTAGCGGGGGGCTCACAGATACGCAGTATTTT
many	TRBV18	TRBD1	TRBJ2-2	CASSPTGVSNTGELFF	TGTGCCAGCTCACCAACAGGGGTTTCGAACACCGGGGAGCTGTTTTTT
many	TRBV20-1	NA	TRBJ1-2	CSARGNDYTF	TGCAGTGCTAGAGGAAACGACTACACCTTC
many	TRBV5-5	TRBD2	TRBJ2-7	CASSLGSGTYEQYF	TGTGCCAGCAGCTTGGGTAGCGGGACCTACGAGCAGTACTTC
many	TRBV6-2/TRBV6-3	NA	TRBJ2-7	CASSAPQLEQYF	TGTGCCAGCAGCGCACCACAATTGGAGCAGTATTTC
many	TRBV25-1	NA	TRBJ2-3	CASGTSRHTDTQYF	TGTGCCAGCGGCACTAGTCGTCACACAGATACGCAGTATTTT
many	TRBV3-1	NA	TRBJ1-5	CASSAKGWGGGQPQHF	TGTGCCAGCAGCGCCAAGGGCTGGGGAGGTGGTCAGCCCCAGCATTTT
many	TRBV30	TRBD2	TRBJ2-5	CAWSGTSEETQYF	TGTGCCTGGAGCGGGACTAGCGAAGAGACCCAGTACTTC
many	TRBV11-2	NA	TRBJ2-2	CASSLVRGGELFF	TGTGCCAGCAGCTTAGTACGCGGGGGGGAGCTGTTTTTT
many	TRBV2	TRBD1	TRBJ2-5	CASSLQGAGTQYF	TGTGCCAGCAGTTTACAGGGGGCGGGGACCCAGTACTTC
few	TRBV30	NA	TRBJ2-7	CAWRVTGLLSYEQYF	TGTGCCTGGAGGGTGACAGGCCTTCTTTCCTACGAGCAGTACTTC
many	TRBV28	NA	TRBJ1-1	CASSARRAGTEAFF	TGTGCCAGCAGTGCCCGACGGGCGGGCACTGAAGCTTTCTTT
NA	TRBV5-3	TRBD2	TRBJ2-1	CASSLSLAGVHEQFF	TGTGCCAGCAGCTTGTCACTAGCGGGAGTCCATGAGCAGTTCTTC
many	TRBV10-3	TRBD1	TRBJ1-6	CAIRPDRGENSPLHF	TGTGCCATCAGGCCCGACAGGGGGGAGAATTCACCCCTCCACTTT
many	TRBV29-1	NA	TRBJ1-1	CSVDSSSNTEAFF	TGCAGCGTTGATTCCAGTTCGAACACTGAAGCTTTCTTT
many	TRBV19	NA	TRBJ1-4	CASSITREDEKLFF	TGTGCCAGTAGTATAACCAGGGAAGATGAAAAACTGTTTTTT
medium-sized	TRBV28	TRBD2	TRBJ2-3	CASSGTAPRAEGGNTDTQYF	TGTGCCAGCAGTGGTACTGCCCCTCGCGCGGAGGGAGGGAACACAGATACGCAGTATTTT
many	TRBV6-2/TRBV6-3	NA	TRBJ2-3	CASSPRTATDTQYF	TGTGCCAGCAGTCCACGGACTGCCACAGATACGCAGTATTTT
many	TRBV5-4	NA	TRBJ2-3	CASSRGTDTQYF	TGTGCCAGCAGTCGGGGCACAGATACGCAGTATTTT
few	TRBV10-2	TRBD1	TRBJ2-3	CASRKDRGLDTQYF	TGCGCCAGCAGGAAGGACAGGGGACTGGATACGCAGTATTTT
many	TRBV4-1	NA	TRBJ1-5	CASRPDRDNSNQPQHF	TGCGCCAGCAGACCCGACAGAGACAATAGCAATCAGCCCCAGCATTTT
few	TRBV14	TRBD2	TRBJ2-3	CASRPGLDVTDTQYF	TGTGCCAGCAGGCCGGGACTAGATGTCACAGATACGCAGTATTTT
many	TRBV3-1	TRBD1	TRBJ2-7	CASSTTGGEQYF	TGTGCCAGCAGCACTACAGGGGGGGAGCAGTACTTC
NA	TRBV15	NA	TRBJ2-1	CATSRDTGTLYNEQFF	TGTGCCACCAGCAGAGATACAGGGACACTTTACAATGAGCAGTTCTTC
many	TRBV6-2/TRBV6-3	NA	TRBJ2-3	CASSSPADTQYF	TGTGCCAGCAGTTCACCGGCAGATACGCAGTATTTT
many	TRBV20-1	TRBD2	TRBJ2-3	CSARSHVAGEVNTQYF	TGCAGTGCTAGATCCCATGTAGCGGGAGAAGTCAATACGCAGTATTTT
many	TRBV28	NA	TRBJ1-6	CASSLGLRSYNSPLHF	TGTGCCAGCAGTTTAGGCTTACGCTCCTATAATTCACCCCTCCACTTT
medium-sized	TRBV11-2	NA	TRBJ2-5	CASSLAAGSETQYF	TGTGCCAGCAGCTTAGCCGCAGGGTCGGAGACCCAGTACTTC
many	TRBV5-1	TRBD2	TRBJ2-1	CASSLRTSGDEQFF	TGCGCCAGCAGCTTGAGGACTAGCGGGGATGAGCAGTTCTTC
many	TRBV5-1	TRBD2	TRBJ2-7	CASSPSGRAWEQYF	TGCGCCAGCAGCCCTAGCGGGAGGGCCTGGGAGCAGTACTTC
NA	TRBV4-2	NA	TRBJ2-7	CASSQAGLAAYEQYF	TGTGCCAGCAGCCAGGCGGGACTGGCCGCCTACGAGCAGTACTTC
many	TRBV14	TRBD1	TRBJ2-7	CASSRGQGLLQYF	TGTGCCAGCAGCCGGGGACAGGGCCTTCTGCAGTACTTC
many	TRBV5-6	TRBD2	TRBJ2-5	CASSGATSGAETQYF	TGTGCCAGCAGCGGAGCGACTAGCGGGGCAGAGACCCAGTACTTC